Below, 10 T cell receptor beta chains from the same sample are listed, as sequenced in a study of OX40 agonist ivuxolimab in advanced cancers. Clones were sequenced by immunoSEQ multiplex PCR, and TCRdb holds only the in-frame ones, with some missing. The sample contains 77,000 or so clones, 90% of which appear only once. The sample consisted of CD4+ or CD8+ T cells sorted from blood, taken in a trial of the OX40 agonist ivuxolimab. The origin of the receptors is an adult with an advanced solid tumor such as melanoma, head and neck, liver or kidney cancer.

The V and J genes are TRBV7-3 and TRBJ2-3, with TRBD2 identical over 8 bases. CDR1 and CDR2 (germline): SGHTA, FQGTGA. V was pared by 5 bases and J by 1 base, with 5 bases of the junction left unmatched. This CDR3 region has 15 residues. CDR3 nucleotide sequence: TGTGCCAGCAGCCTTGCGGGGGGACGCACAGATACGCAGTATTTT. It codes for CASSLAGGRTDTQYF.

The rearrangement uses TRBV28 and TRBJ2-1; 8 bases fit TRBD2. With 7 bases clipped from V and 11 bases from J, the junction kept 7 bases outside the gene matches. The CDR3 spans 12 residues. Germline lookup yields CDR1 MDHEN and CDR2 SYDVKM. Written as DNA, the CDR3 is TGTGCCAGCATGGGACTAGATATTAAGCAGTTCTTC. This encodes CASMGLDIKQFF.

This clone was counted only a few times. This sequence joins TRBV13 and TRBJ2-7; D uncertain. Germline V lookup: CDR1 PRHDT, CDR2 FYEKMQ (reference sequence). There are 15 residues in the CDR3. V was cut by 0 bases and J by 2 bases, with 11 bases left in between. In DNA, the CDR3 is TGTGCCAGCAGCTTAGGAAGTACGGAGACCTACGAGCAGTACTTC. Its protein is CASSLGSTETYEQYF.

CDR3 in DNA: TGTGCCAGCAGTCGTCCCCGTGGACGCTTTACCTACGAGCAGTACTTC. It is translated as CASSRPRGRFTYEQYF. The genes are TRBV7-3 and TRBJ2-7, with D uncertain. The V gene's germline CDR1 is SGHTA and CDR2 FQGTGA. V lost 6 bases, J lost 2 bases, and 20 bases lay in between. This CDR3 spans 16 amino acids.

The chain has TRBV5-4 and TRBJ2-3, with a possible D match to TRBD2 (7 bases). Germline V gives CDR1 SGHNT, CDR2 YYREEE (reference sequence). This CDR3 region has 18 residues. Trimming shortened V by 0 bases and J by 0 bases, and 17 bases separated the two germline ends. CDR3 coding DNA: TGTGCCAGCAGCTTGGCGGGGATGGGGGGGCTTAGCACAGATACGCAGTATTTT. Translated: CASSLAGMGGLSTDTQYF. Complete variable domain (other parts from reference TRBV5-4 and TRBJ2-3): ETGVTQSPTHLIKTRGQQVTLRCSSQSGHNTVSWYQQALGQGPQFIFQYYREEENGRGNFPPRFSGLQFPNYSSELNVNALELDDSALYLCASSLAGMGGLSTDTQYFGPGTRLTVL.

The chain employs TRBV2 and TRBJ2-2; D is unclear. CDR1 and CDR2 from the germline V gene are SNHLY and FYNNEI. The CDR3 is made up of 15 amino acids. The V end lost 5 bases, the J end lost 2 bases, and 12 bases lay between the germline ends. The CDR3: CASSMAQTNTGELFF. Here the CDR3 DNA reads TGTGCCAGCAGTATGGCCCAAACCAACACCGGGGAGCTGTTTTTT. Supplemented by reference TRBV2 and TRBJ2-2, the full variable domain reads EPEVTQTPSHQVTQMGQEVILRCVPISNHLYFYWYRQILGQKVEFLVSFYNNEISEKSEIFDDQFSVERPDGSNFTLKIRSTKLEDSAMYFCASSMAQTNTGELFFGEGSRLTVL.

This clone was detected only a few times. The rearrangement uses TRBV28 and TRBJ1-4; TRBD1 agrees at 7 bases. The germline gives CDR1 MDHEN, CDR2 SYDVKM. The length of the CDR3 is 15 residues. The ends lost 4 bases at V and 0 bases at J; junction bases unmatched: 2. CDR3 region: CASSWQGATNEKLFF. In nucleotides, the CDR3 is TGTGCCAGCAGTTGGCAGGGGGCAACTAATGAAAAACTGTTTTTT. Filled out from reference TRBV28 and TRBJ1-4, the complete variable domain reads DVKVTQSSRYLVKRTGEKVFLECVQDMDHENMFWYRQDPGLGLRLIYFSYDVKMKEKGDIPEGYSVSREKKERFSLILESASTNQTSMYLCASSWQGATNEKLFFGSGTQLSVL.

The chain couples TRBV19 to TRBJ2-3, with unresolved D. The CDR3 runs to 17 residues. The V and J ends lost 1 base and 2 bases respectively, with 16 bases between them. Germline assignment: CDR1 LNHDA and CDR2 SQIVND (reference sequence). CDR3 sequence: CASSIGAKVPLTDTQYF. The CDR3 DNA reads TGTGCCAGTAGTATAGGGGCCAAGGTCCCTCTCACAGATACGCAGTATTTT.

The J gene is TRBJ1-6, the V gene TRBV5-4; tentative D call: TRBD1 (6 bases). The V gene's germline CDR1 is SGHNT and CDR2 YYREEE (reference sequence). The V and J ends lost 0 bases and 10 bases respectively, with 14 bases between them. This CDR3 contains 15 residues. In DNA, the CDR3 is TGTGCCAGCAGCTTGGATCCGGGGGGCGAATCACCCCTCCACTTT. Protein product: CASSLDPGGESPLHF.

The chain uses TRBV10-3 and TRBJ2-7; either TRBD1 or TRBD2 may fit D (5 bases each). V lost 2 bases and J lost 4, with 21 bases in between. This CDR3 has 17 residues. Germline assignment: CDR1 ENHRY and CDR2 SYGVKD. CDR3 amino acids: CAISEPKGLGTVYEQYF. The CDR3 coding sequence is TGTGCCATCAGTGAGCCCAAAGGCCTCGGGACGGTATACGAGCAGTACTTC.